The clone carrying this T cell receptor beta chain was picked up one time. Its antigen remains unidentified. The record originates from a study of shared clonotypes between healthy human individuals. General observations from the study: Between a handful of donors, naive CD4 clonotypes were shared at a level of about 5%. Larger estimated richness was generally seen in naive subsets than in memory subsets.

Profiling relied on immunoSEQ multiplex PCR, and the TCRdb table lists in-frame clones only, not all of them. The sample holds more than 2,000,000 clones, around nine tenths seen once. Trimming cost V 8 bases and J 9 bases, with 11 bases left between them. This CDR3 comprises 11 residues. Germline-derived CDR1 and CDR2 are MNHEY and SVGAGI. The chain combines TRBV6-5 with TRBJ2-1; perhaps TRBD2 as D (5 bases). The sequencing sample was made of naive CD4+ T cells sorted from blood. The subset: CD45RA+ positively selected. The receptor comes from a man aged 18 to 30 in good health. CDR3 sequence reads: CASQLGSEQFF. The CDR3 DNA follows: TGTGCCAGCCAACTAGGTTCTGAGCAGTTCTTC.